Listed here are 25 T cell receptor beta chains from one sample, sequenced in a study of type 1 and type 2 diabetes patients. Genomic DNA was the PCR template. A primer set of 30 forward and 13 reverse primers amplified the CDR3. TCRdb ran MiXCR on the multiplex PCR reads and lists one entry per CDR3 protein. The table records fewer than 300,000 distinct CDR3 sequences, around 50% of them present only once. Specimen: peripheral blood mononuclear cells (PBMCs). The receptors stem from a man in his late teens or twenties with type 2 diabetes.

The rearrangement links TRBV12-3 or TRBV12-4 to TRBJ2-5; no clear D gene. This CDR3 region has 13 residues. Trimming took 3 bases from V and 11 from J, leaving 16 bases between them. The CDR3: CASSFRPHNEQYF. The CDR3 DNA is TGTGCCAGCAGTTTTCGGCCCCATAATGAGCAGTACTTC.

The chain joins TRBV4-1 to TRBJ2-1; 12 bases are a match to TRBD2. The V and J ends lost 4 bases and 14 bases, in that order; junction bases with no gene match: 12. Germline lookup yields CDR1 MGHRA and CDR2 YSYEKL. This CDR3 spans 15 amino acids. This CDR3 reads CASSPFLGLAGTEFF. CDR3 nucleotides: TGCGCCAGCAGCCCCTTTCTCGGACTAGCGGGGACGGAGTTCTTC.

The V gene is TRBV6-9, the J gene TRBJ1-6; 8 bases map to TRBD1. V shed 10 bases, J shed 13 bases, and the junction held 12 bases outside the gene matches. Looked up from germline, CDR1 is MNHGY and CDR2 is SVAAGI. The CDR3 spans 13 residues. The CDR3 DNA is TGTGCCACCTCCGGGACAGGTGTATTGCCCCTCCACTTT. Encoded protein: CATSGTGVLPLHF.

This clonotype was counted a few times. The V gene is TRBV24-1, the J gene TRBJ2-7; the D gene is possibly TRBD2 (5 bases). Germline lookup yields CDR1 KGHDR and CDR2 SFDVKD. This CDR3 is built from 15 residues. V was pared by 3 bases and J by 2 bases, with 13 bases between. CDR3 sequence (DNA): TGTGCCACCAGTGATGATGAAGCGGCACCCTACGAGCAGTACTTC. It is translated as CATSDDEAAPYEQYF.

The rearrangement links TRBV28 to TRBJ2-7; the D is unclear. V gave up 5 bases and J gave up 3 bases, with 8 bases separating them. The CDR3 has 12 residues. CDR1 MDHEN and CDR2 SYDVKM come from the germline V gene. The CDR3 is CASSQENYEQYF. The DNA for the CDR3 is TGTGCCAGCAGTCAGGAGAACTACGAGCAGTACTTC.

J is TRBJ2-5 and V is TRBV24-1, with 9 bases that match TRBD2. The J call is uncertain, as TRBJ2-1 better fits the DNA end. CDR3 size: 16 residues. Per germline, CDR1 KGHDR and CDR2 SFDVKD. CDR3 DNA: TGTGCCACCAGTGATCCCTCTAGCGGGACTTGCAATGAGCAGTTCTTC. Its protein is CATSDPSSGTCNEQFF.

Details on this clonotype: A read error may account for a junction end that differs from germline. The rearrangement uses TRBV10-2 and TRBJ2-7, with 10 bases identical to TRBD2. Germline lookup yields CDR1 WSHSY and CDR2 SAAADI. The CDR3 is 14 amino acids. CDR3 residues: CASSELAGRGEQYF. The CDR3 bases are TGTGCCAGCAGTGAACTAGCGGGAAGGGGCGAGCAGTACTTC.

The J gene is TRBJ2-4, the V gene TRBV3-1; D not certain. This CDR3 has 15 amino acids. Germline CDR1 LGHDT, CDR2 YNNKEL (reference sequence). Trimming removed 2 bases at V and 0 bases at J, with 8 bases between. CDR3 residues: CASSQPDKAKNIQYF. The CDR3 DNA sequence: TGTGCCAGCAGCCAACCCGACAAAGCCAAAAACATTCAGTACTTC.

This clonotype was seen only a few times. V is TRBV27 and J is TRBJ1-1; D unclear. V dropped 0 bases and J dropped 8 bases, with 10 bases sitting between them. Germline V gene sequence: CDR1 MNHEY, CDR2 SMNVEV (reference sequence). This CDR3 has 13 amino acids. The CDR3 DNA sequence: TGTGCCAGCAGTTTATCGTGGCAGGAGGAAGCTTTCTTT. Translation gives CASSLSWQEEAFF.

CDR3 amino acids: CAWAGRPSYNEQFF. In nucleotides, the CDR3 is TGTGCCTGGGCCGGGCGGCCCTCCTACAATGAGCAGTTCTTC. This rearrangement joins TRBV30 to TRBJ2-1; D not resolved. This CDR3 spans 14 amino acids. CDR1 GTSNPN and CDR2 SVGIG come from the germline V gene (reference sequence). Trimming pared 5 bases from V and 0 bases from J, leaving 11 bases between. Complete variable domain (other parts from reference TRBV30 and TRBJ2-1): SQTIHQWPATLVQPVGSPLSLECTVEGTSNPNLYWYRQAAGRGLQLLFYSVGIGQISSEVPQNLSASRPQDRQFILSSKKLLLSDSGFYLCAWAGRPSYNEQFFGPGTRLTVL.

CDR3 amino acids: CASSFGRWREEKLFF. The CDR3, as DNA: TGTGCCAGCAGTTTCGGGCGGTGGAGGGAAGAAAAACTGTTTTTT. The V gene is TRBV12-3 or TRBV12-4, the J gene TRBJ1-4; D is unresolved. The CDR3 extends over 15 amino acids. Trimming stripped 3 bases from V and 8 bases from J, with 16 bases between.

The rearrangement joins TRBV28 to TRBJ2-7; D is possibly TRBD1 (6 bases). The V end was cut by 6 bases, the J end by 3 bases, with 15 bases between. Per germline, CDR1 MDHEN and CDR2 SYDVKM. The CDR3 has 14 residues. CDR3 DNA: TGTGCCAGCAGCCCCGGTGGGGGCCTCTACGAGCAGTACTTC. This encodes CASSPGGGLYEQYF.

This clonotype was detected only a few times. This rearrangement joins TRBV13 to TRBJ1-6; D is uncertain. This CDR3 contains 17 residues. Germline CDR1 reads PRHDT; CDR2 reads FYEKMQ (reference sequence). The V and J ends lost 0 bases and 0 bases respectively, with 9 bases between them. In nucleotides, the CDR3 is TGTGCCAGCAGCTTAGGGACGCTAAGCTCCTATAATTCACCCCTCCACTTT. Amino acids: CASSLGTLSSYNSPLHF. Using reference TRBV13 and TRBJ1-6 for the parts outside the CDR3, the full variable domain is AAGVIQSPRHLIKEKRETATLKCYPIPRHDTVYWYQQGPGQDPQFLISFYEKMQSDKGSIPDRFSAQQFSDYHSELNMSSLELGDSALYFCASSLGTLSSYNSPLHFGNGTRLTVT.

The V call is TRBV7-8, the J call TRBJ2-1; D uncertain. The CDR3 has 15 amino acids. Germline CDR1 SGHVS, CDR2 FQNEAQ. Trimming shortened V by 5 bases and J by 0 bases, and 11 bases separated the two germline ends. The CDR3 DNA is TGTGCCAGCAGCCCACGATATACCTCCTACAATGAGCAGTTCTTC. It codes for CASSPRYTSYNEQFF.

Only a few counts were recorded for this clonotype. The chain joins TRBV18 to TRBJ1-1; TRBD1 is a possible D gene (5 bases). The V end was cut by 7 bases, the J end by 1 base, with 13 bases between. Germline V lookup: CDR1 KGHSH, CDR2 LQKENI. The CDR3 is 14 amino acids. The CDR3 loop is CASCISGRNTEAFF. Here the CDR3 DNA reads TGTGCCAGCTGTATTTCAGGGAGGAACACTGAAGCTTTCTTT.

The V and J genes are TRBV28 and TRBJ2-7; D remains unclear. The DNA end is more similar to TRBJ2-1, so the J call may be wrong. CDR3 length equals 16 residues. Germline-derived CDR1 and CDR2 are MDHEN and SYDVKM. In nucleotides, the CDR3 is TGTGCCAGCAGTTTGGTGTTCGGTAACAGTGGGAATGAGCAGTTCTTC. Residues: CASSLVFGNSGNEQFF.

The rearrangement uses TRBV20-1 and TRBJ1-5; TRBD1 might be the D (6 bases). The CDR3 consists of 15 residues. Germline loops: CDR1 DFQATT, CDR2 SNEGSKA (reference sequence). The ends were cut back, 7 bases at V and 4 bases at J, with 20 bases in the middle. The CDR3 DNA sequence: TGCAGTGTCAAGATTGGTGTCAGGGGAAATCAGCCCCAGCATTTT. It is translated as CSVKIGVRGNQPQHF.

The chain links TRBV2 to TRBJ2-1, with TRBD1 as a possible D gene (6 bases). The germline V gene encodes CDR1 SNHLY and CDR2 FYNNEI. The CDR3 is made up of 15 amino acids. Deletions cut 6 bases from V and 10 bases from J, with 22 bases between. The DNA for the CDR3 is TGTGCCAGCAGCGACTTACAGGGTATGCGGAACGAGCAGTTCTTC. It encodes CASSDLQGMRNEQFF.

Only a few counts were recorded for this clonotype. V gene TRBV15 combines with J gene TRBJ1-1; TRBD1 is a possible D gene (5 bases). The CDR3 runs to 15 residues. V shed 2 bases and J shed 5 bases, with 15 bases lying between them. CDR1 and CDR2 (germline): LNHNV, YYDKDF (reference sequence). The CDR3 loop reads CATSRLSGGETEAFF. The CDR3 coding sequence is TGTGCCACCAGCAGACTCAGCGGGGGGGAAACTGAAGCTTTCTTT.

This clonotype was picked up a small number of times. The genes are TRBV20-1 and TRBJ2-4; tentatively, D is TRBD2 (7 bases). Trimming shortened V by 3 bases and J by 8 bases, and 11 bases separated the two germline ends. The germline gives CDR1 DFQATT, CDR2 SNEGSKA (reference sequence). The CDR3 contains 12 residues. CDR3 sequence reads: CSARGGGYIQYF. The CDR3 DNA is TGCAGTGCTAGGGGAGGGGGATACATTCAGTACTTC.

The chain is built from TRBV5-1 and TRBJ2-7; 13 bases map to TRBD2. J was trimmed by 7 bases and V by 2 bases; bases with no gene match: 3. The CDR3 is made up of 14 amino acids. Germline V gives CDR1 SGHRS, CDR2 YFSETQ. CDR3: CASSLLAGGGEQYF. The CDR3 DNA follows: TGCGCCAGCAGCTTACTAGCGGGAGGGGGAGAGCAGTACTTC. Together with reference TRBV5-1 and TRBJ2-7, the CDR3 gives the full variable domain: KAGVTQTPRYLIKTRGQQVTLSCSPISGHRSVSWYQQTPGQGLQFLFEYFSETQRNKGNFPGRFSGRQFSNSRSEMNVSTLELGDSALYLCASSLLAGGGEQYFGPGTRLTVT.

The chain carries TRBV28 and TRBJ1-1; D gene unclear. With 4 bases removed from V and 1 base from J, the gap between germline ends came to 10 bases. Germline V CDR1 and CDR2: MDHEN, SYDVKM. This CDR3 contains 14 residues. The CDR3 region is CASSSWGENTEAFF. For the CDR3, the DNA is TGTGCCAGCAGTTCCTGGGGAGAGAACACTGAAGCTTTCTTT.

The V gene is TRBV19, the J gene TRBJ2-7; the D is unclear. The germline CDR1 and CDR2 sequences are LNHDA and SQIVND (reference sequence). The germline V and J ends were trimmed by 0 bases and 7 bases, with 19 bases remaining between them. The CDR3 contains 16 residues. CDR3 region: CASSIDLRTLYNEQYF. The DNA of the CDR3 is TGTGCCAGTAGTATAGATCTGCGGACGCTATACAATGAGCAGTACTTC.

This clonotype appeared many times. The rearrangement joins TRBV19 to TRBJ2-7, with 7 bases lining up with TRBD1. The CDR3 sequence is 12 residues long. Looked up from germline, CDR1 is LNHDA and CDR2 is SQIVND (reference sequence). V lost 3 bases to trimming and J lost 6 bases; unmatched junction nucleotides: 2. As DNA, the CDR3 is TGTGCCAGTAGTATCACAGGGGTCGAGCAGTACTTC. Its translation: CASSITGVEQYF.

The chain links TRBV6-5 to TRBJ2-5; 9 bases match TRBD2. V gave up 5 bases and J gave up 1 base; unmatched junction bases: 5. The CDR3 runs to 15 residues. The germline V gene encodes CDR1 MNHEY and CDR2 SVGAGI. Written as DNA, the CDR3 is TGTGCCAGCAGTACCCTAGCGGGGAGCCAAGAGACCCAGTACTTC. Its translation is CASSTLAGSQETQYF.